These 28 T cell receptor beta chains originate from one sample sequenced in a study of shared clonotypes between healthy human individuals. Sequenced by immunoSEQ multiplex PCR; TCRdb stores in-frame clones only, minus some. Of hundreds of thousands of clones detected, around 72% appear once; the ten largest clones hold about 1.8%. Sequencing was performed on memory CD4+ T cells sorted from blood. Regarding subset: CD45RA-negative fraction. Receptors originate from a woman in her 30s in good health.

This clone was seen a handful of times. This chain joins TRBV2 and TRBJ1-3, with 8 nucleotides matching TRBD1. From germline, CDR1 is SNHLY and CDR2 FYNNEI. With V trimmed by 6 bases and J by 3 bases, 7 bases remained unmatched. The CDR3 is 15 amino acids. The CDR3 loop reads CASRERQGFGNTIYF. For the CDR3, the DNA is TGTGCCAGCAGGGAACGACAGGGGTTTGGAAACACCATATATTTT.

The rearrangement joins TRBV4-1 to TRBJ2-2, with 8 bases matching TRBD2. CDR1 and CDR2 from the germline V gene are MGHRA and YSYEKL. Unmatched junction bases numbered 6, after V lost 6 bases and J lost 6 bases. The CDR3 runs 14 residues. CDR3 in DNA: TGCGCCAGCAGACCCGGGACTAGACCCGGGGAGCTGTTTTTT. The encoded protein is CASRPGTRPGELFF.

This clone was recorded a few times. The rearrangement joins TRBV29-1 to TRBJ1-2, with unresolved D. The germline gives CDR1 SQVTM, CDR2 ANQGSEA. With 5 bases removed from V and 1 base from J, the gap between germline ends came to 14 bases. The CDR3 sequence is 14 residues long. CDR3 region: CSVSMSSFNYGYTF. CDR3 nucleotides: TGCAGCGTTAGTATGAGCAGTTTTAACTATGGCTACACCTTC.

The V gene is TRBV28, the J gene TRBJ1-5; D uncertain. The CDR3 sequence is 13 residues long. Germline values: CDR1 MDHEN, CDR2 SYDVKM. Trimming stripped 10 bases from V and 2 bases from J, with 12 bases between. The CDR3 nucleotides are TGTGCCACGAAAGTTTTTGGCAATCAGCCCCAGCATTTT. Protein product: CATKVFGNQPQHF.

The chain joins TRBV7-9 to TRBJ2-7; 7 positions match TRBD1. Germline-derived CDR1 and CDR2 are SEHNR and FQNEAQ (reference sequence). This CDR3 comprises 16 residues. The J segment lost 2 bases and the V segment lost 5 bases, leaving 12 bases of the junction unmatched. CDR3: CASSTYTGVRTYEQYF. Here the CDR3 DNA reads TGTGCCAGCAGCACGTACACAGGGGTCCGGACCTACGAGCAGTACTTC.

V usage is TRBV5-1 and J usage is TRBJ2-3; 7 nucleotides match TRBD1. This CDR3 comprises 16 residues. Germline CDR1 is SGHRS and CDR2 is YFSETQ. Trimming at V came to 1 base and at J to 8 bases, leaving 13 bases not matched to a gene. CDR3 region: CASSLMLGGFSITQYF. For the CDR3, the DNA is TGCGCCAGCAGCTTGATGTTAGGGGGCTTTTCGATTACGCAGTATTTT. Full variable domain (remainder filled in from reference TRBV5-1 and TRBJ2-3): KAGVTQTPRYLIKTRGQQVTLSCSPISGHRSVSWYQQTPGQGLQFLFEYFSETQRNKGNFPGRFSGRQFSNSRSEMNVSTLELGDSALYLCASSLMLGGFSITQYFGPGTRLTVL.

This chain connects TRBV18 to TRBJ2-7; 10 nucleotides agree with TRBD2. The V gene end was trimmed by 0 bases and the J gene end by 5 bases; junction bases not matched to a gene: 7. Germline V gene lookup returns CDR1 KGHSH and CDR2 LQKENI. CDR3 length: 16 amino acids. This chain's CDR3 is CASSPPALAGGNEQYF. The CDR3 nucleotides are TGTGCCAGCTCACCACCCGCGTTAGCGGGAGGTAACGAGCAGTACTTC.

V and J are TRBV28 and TRBJ2-3; a weak D match, TRBD2 (5 bases). Germline V lookup: CDR1 MDHEN, CDR2 SYDVKM. The CDR3 is 18 residues long. V lost 1 base and J 4 bases, leaving 21 bases between the germline ends. DNA for the CDR3: TGTGCCAGCAGTTTATTGAGTGGACTGACCAGAGGAGCAGATACGCAGTATTTT. Amino acid sequence: CASSLLSGLTRGADTQYF.

The rearrangement uses TRBV9 and TRBJ2-7; no clear D gene. Looked up from germline, CDR1 is SGDLS and CDR2 is YYNGEE. The CDR3 totals 16 residues. Trimming pared 1 base from V and 4 bases from J, leaving 18 bases between. The CDR3 DNA reads as TGTGCCAGCAGCGTAACTACGACCGCCCCGTGGTACGAGCAGTACTTC. Protein product: CASSVTTTAPWYEQYF.

J is TRBJ2-7 and V is TRBV6-1; D may be TRBD1 or TRBD2 (6 bases each). The germline V gene encodes CDR1 MNHNS and CDR2 SASEGT. V was trimmed by 1 base and J by 5 bases, leaving 18 bases between them. The CDR3 consists of 16 residues. Here the CDR3 reads CASSEDQRRGFDEQYF. The CDR3 DNA reads as TGTGCCAGCAGTGAAGATCAAAGGAGGGGGTTTGACGAGCAGTACTTC.

The rearrangement links TRBV5-1 to TRBJ1-2; possibly TRBD1 for D (6 bases). CDR3 length equals 15 residues. V was clipped by 0 bases and J by 3 bases, with 12 bases between them. The germline V gene has CDR1 SGHRS and CDR2 YFSETQ. DNA of the CDR3: TGCGCCAGCAGCTTGGCGAGTCAGGGGCACTATGGCTACACCTTC. This translates into CASSLASQGHYGYTF.

The V gene is TRBV10-3, the J gene TRBJ1-5; D not certain. Between the trimmed V and J ends, which lost 1 base and 5 bases, there was a span of 3 bases. This CDR3 has 12 amino acids. Germline V CDR1 and CDR2: ENHRY, SYGVKD. The CDR3 bases are TGTGCCATCAGTGAGTTGCATCAGCCCCAGCATTTT. This translates into CAISELHQPQHF.

The chain is built from TRBV19 and TRBJ1-2; D perhaps matches TRBD1 (6 bases). Germline V gives CDR1 LNHDA, CDR2 SQIVND (reference sequence). The CDR3 covers 15 residues. V was pared by 5 bases and J by 5 bases, with 18 bases between. This chain's CDR3 is CASSFKTGGEYGYTF. In DNA, the CDR3 is TGTGCCAGTAGTTTCAAGACAGGTGGGGAGTATGGCTACACCTTC.

The chain joins TRBV5-1 to TRBJ2-1; 11 bases align to TRBD2. The CDR3 has 15 residues. J lost 5 bases, V lost 0 bases, and 1 base had no gene match. The germline V gene has CDR1 SGHRS and CDR2 YFSETQ. The CDR3 sequence is CASSLASGRNNEQFF. The CDR3 coding sequence is TGCGCCAGCAGCTTGGCTAGCGGGAGGAACAATGAGCAGTTCTTC.

CDR3 DNA: TGTGCCAGCAGCCTTAGGACCTTGAGCTCCTACAATGAGCAGTTCTTC. This sequence encodes CASSLRTLSSYNEQFF. The V call is TRBV4-2, the J call TRBJ2-1; the D is unclear. V lost 4 bases to trimming and J lost 0 bases, with 13 bases between them. The CDR3 has 16 amino acids. The germline gives CDR1 LGHNA, CDR2 YNFKEQ.

This chain connects TRBV5-1 to TRBJ2-1; 8 bases are a match to TRBD1. CDR3 length: 15 residues. Trimming at V came to 4 bases and at J to 5 bases, leaving 8 bases not matched to a gene. Germline CDR1 and CDR2: SGHRS and YFSETQ. Here the CDR3 DNA reads TGCGCCAGCAGCCTCAGGACAGGGCCCAACAATGAGCAGTTCTTC. Translated: CASSLRTGPNNEQFF.

The rearrangement joins TRBV11-2 to TRBJ2-1; no reliable D call. This CDR3 spans 13 amino acids. CDR1 and CDR2 from the germline V gene are SGHAT and FQNNGV. The V end was cut by 0 bases, the J end by 10 bases, with 10 bases between. The CDR3 spells CASSLEGGREQFF. In nucleotides, the CDR3 is TGTGCCAGCAGCTTAGAGGGTGGGCGGGAGCAGTTCTTC.

This clone was seen a few times. V gene TRBV2 combines with J gene TRBJ1-1; 7 nucleotides line up with TRBD1. V was pared by 6 bases and J by 1 base, with 5 bases of the junction left unmatched. This CDR3 is built from 14 residues. The germline V gene has CDR1 SNHLY and CDR2 FYNNEI. The CDR3 here is CASRGDSQNTEAFF. The DNA for the CDR3 is TGTGCCAGCAGAGGGGACAGCCAGAACACTGAAGCTTTCTTT.

V gene TRBV5-1 combines with J gene TRBJ1-2; 10 bases map to TRBD1. CDR1 is SGHRS and CDR2 is YFSETQ in the germline V gene. V was clipped by 4 bases and J by 8 bases; unmatched bases: 5. This CDR3 comprises 13 residues. CDR3 protein: CASSLGQGKGYTF. The CDR3 nucleotides read TGCGCCAGCAGCCTGGGACAGGGGAAAGGCTACACCTTC.

This rearrangement joins TRBV27 to TRBJ1-5; D is unclear. This CDR3 has 15 residues. V lost 6 bases to trimming and J lost 1 base, with 13 bases between them. Germline CDR1 is MNHEY and CDR2 is SMNVEV (reference sequence). The CDR3 nucleotides read TGTGCCAGCAGACGCGGTCGGGGAAGCAATCAGCCCCAGCATTTT. Protein product: CASRRGRGSNQPQHF.

This sequence joins TRBV7-8 and TRBJ1-2, with no clear D. CDR3 length: 13 residues. The germline V and J ends were trimmed by 6 bases and 3 bases, with 11 bases remaining between them. Germline CDR1 SGHVS, CDR2 FQNEAQ. The CDR3 region is CASRGSGDYGYTF. The CDR3 region has the DNA TGTGCCAGCAGGGGAAGCGGGGACTATGGCTACACCTTC.

The V call is TRBV7-9, the J call TRBJ2-7; 7 bases line up with TRBD2. This CDR3 contains 15 residues. CDR1 is SEHNR, CDR2 FQNEAQ, per germline (reference sequence). The V and J ends lost 5 bases and 0 bases, in that order; junction bases with no gene match: 7. The DNA for the CDR3 is TGTGCCAGCAGCCCCGGGGTAGCGGGCTCCTACGAGCAGTACTTC. It encodes CASSPGVAGSYEQYF.

V and J are TRBV7-3 and TRBJ2-1; the match to TRBD2 covers 7 bases. After removal of 5 bases from V and 5 bases from J, the junction contained 6 bases not matched to a gene. Per the germline V gene, CDR1 is SGHTA and CDR2 is FQGTGA. CDR3 length: 14 amino acids. CDR3 sequence: CASSPIAGDNEQFF. DNA for the CDR3: TGTGCCAGCAGCCCTATAGCGGGCGACAATGAGCAGTTCTTC.

This sequence joins TRBV7-9 and TRBJ2-1, with 7 bases aligning to TRBD1. Germline-derived CDR1 and CDR2 are SEHNR and FQNEAQ (reference sequence). The V and J ends lost 5 bases and 4 bases, in that order; junction bases with no gene match: 8. The CDR3 covers 15 residues. The CDR3 reads CASSRDDREYNEQFF. CDR3 coding DNA: TGTGCCAGCAGCCGAGATGACAGGGAGTACAATGAGCAGTTCTTC.

Remarks on this clone: Other nucleotide sequences in the sample specify the same CDR3. In DNA, the CDR3 is TGCAGTGCCAGGATCTATGGCTACACCTTC. This sequence encodes CSARIYGYTF. V and J are TRBV20-1 and TRBJ1-2; D unclear. V lost 6 bases to trimming and J lost 4 bases, with 6 bases between them. The length of the CDR3 is 10 residues. Germline CDR1 and CDR2: DFQATT and SNEGSKA (reference sequence).

Note on this clone: Other DNA sequences in the same sample also yield this CDR3. The chain is built from TRBV5-1 and TRBJ2-1, with 8 bases identical to TRBD1. Germline CDR1 and CDR2: SGHRS and YFSETQ. The CDR3 consists of 15 residues. V gave up 5 bases and J gave up 1 base; unmatched junction bases: 5. The CDR3 region is CASSPGGGSYNEQFF. CDR3 DNA: TGCGCCAGCAGTCCAGGGGGCGGTTCCTACAATGAGCAGTTCTTC. Full variable domain (outside the CDR3, taken from reference TRBV5-1 and TRBJ2-1): KAGVTQTPRYLIKTRGQQVTLSCSPISGHRSVSWYQQTPGQGLQFLFEYFSETQRNKGNFPGRFSGRQFSNSRSEMNVSTLELGDSALYLCASSPGGGSYNEQFFGPGTRLTVL.

In this sample, this clone turned up a few times. J is TRBJ1-2 and V is TRBV28; no clear D. The CDR3 is made up of 14 amino acids. The V end was cut by 6 bases, the J end by 8 bases, with 19 bases between. Germline V gene lookup returns CDR1 MDHEN and CDR2 SYDVKM. This chain's CDR3 is CASRTVPRERGYTF. CDR3 DNA sequence: TGTGCCAGCAGGACTGTTCCTAGGGAACGAGGCTACACCTTC.

There are a few counts of this clone. The genes are TRBV5-6 and TRBJ2-7, with TRBD2 as a possible D gene (5 bases). Germline loops: CDR1 SGHDT, CDR2 YYEEEE. Trimming cost V 2 bases and J 7 bases, with 13 bases left between them. This CDR3 comprises 13 residues. CDR3 bases: TGTGCCAGCAGCTTCAGGATCTCGGGGGAGCAGTACTTC. This translates into CASSFRISGEQYF.